Each of the 26 T cell receptor beta chains below was sequenced from the same sample in a study of vaccination and CD4 T cells after COVID-19. No antigen is known for these receptors. The study sequenced cultured CD4+ T cell DNA using the Oncomine TCR Beta short-read assay. Via MiXCR, TCRdb re-called the PCR reads, giving one row per CDR3 protein. Among fewer than 30,000 distinct CDR3 sequences listed, 35% to 55% were seen once. Time point meaning: late sampling 161 to 241 days after vaccination in three convalescent patients. Treatment meaning: approximately nine-day PBMC culture with coronavirus spike peptide pools or control peptides (ViraFEST assay). Specimen: CD4+ T cells from blood, cultured in vitro, collected about 7 months after SARS-CoV-2 vaccination. The receptors here all came from a human donor who had recovered from COVID-19.

The J gene is TRBJ2-5, the V gene TRBV20-1; D not resolved. Germline values: CDR1 DFQATT, CDR2 SNEGSKA (reference sequence). The CDR3 is 10 amino acids. V was cut by 6 bases and J by 5 bases, with 7 bases left in between. CDR3 nucleotides: TGCAGTGCCAGACCGGAGACCCAGTACTTC. Translation gives CSARPETQYF.

The chain links TRBV2 to TRBJ1-6, with 7 nucleotides matching TRBD1. CDR1 is SNHLY, CDR2 FYNNEI, per germline. The CDR3 is 14 residues long. V was pared by 8 bases and J by 3 bases, with 4 bases of the junction left unmatched. The CDR3 here is CASERQGYNSPLHF. CDR3 coding DNA: TGTGCCAGCGAGCGACAGGGCTATAATTCACCCCTCCACTTT.

The rearrangement links TRBV6-5 to TRBJ2-5; no firm D call. This CDR3 region has 19 residues. V lost 0 bases, J lost 4 bases, and 24 bases lay in between. From germline, CDR1 is MNHEY and CDR2 SVGAGI. For the CDR3, the DNA is TGTGCCAGCAGTTACTCAGGTTCACAGACGCGAACCATAAGAGAGACCCAGTACTTC. Protein sequence: CASSYSGSQTRTIRETQYF.

The V call is TRBV20-1, the J call TRBJ2-3; TRBD2 is a possible D gene (6 bases). This CDR3 is 13 amino acids long. Germline CDR1 DFQATT, CDR2 SNEGSKA (reference sequence). Trimming shortened V by 4 bases and J by 2 bases, and 10 bases separated the two germline ends. CDR3 sequence (DNA): TGCAGTGCTACGACTAGGCTCACAGATACGCAGTATTTT. Its translation is CSATTRLTDTQYF.

This clonotype was seen a few times. This chain uses TRBV7-3 with TRBJ2-6; 8 bases align to TRBD2. V lost 4 bases, J lost 2 bases, and 7 bases stayed unmatched. CDR1 and CDR2 (germline): SGHTA, FQGTGA. This CDR3 contains 17 residues. In DNA, the CDR3 is TGTGCCAGCAGCTCAACGGGGACTAGAGCTGGGGCCAACGTCCTGACTTTC. Protein sequence: CASSSTGTRAGANVLTF.

The chain joins TRBV7-9 to TRBJ1-3; D uncertain. Per the germline V gene, CDR1 is SEHNR and CDR2 is FQNEAQ (reference sequence). This CDR3 has 13 residues. V was shortened by 5 bases and J by 5 bases, with 10 bases between the two germline ends. The CDR3 coding sequence is TGTGCCAGCAGCACATCCCCAAGAAACACCATATATTTT. Translated: CASSTSPRNTIYF. Full variable domain (remainder filled in from reference TRBV7-9 and TRBJ1-3): DTGVSQNPRHKITKRGQNVTFRCDPISEHNRLYWYRQTLGQGPEFLTYFQNEAQLEKSRLLSDRFSAERPKGSFSTLEIQRTEQGDSAMYLCASSTSPRNTIYFGEGSWLTVV.

This clonotype was seen only a few times. This chain joins TRBV19 and TRBJ2-7; 8 bases are a match to TRBD1. CDR1 and CDR2 (germline): LNHDA, SQIVND (reference sequence). V dropped 5 bases and J dropped 6; count of bases not matched to a gene: 9. The CDR3 runs 14 residues. CDR3 nucleotides: TGTGCCAGTAGTGCGACAGGGGTTTTTTCCGAGCAGTACTTC. It translates to CASSATGVFSEQYF.

This clonotype was counted a few times. The V and J genes are TRBV20-1 and TRBJ2-1; 10 bases are a match to TRBD2. Trimming cost V 1 base and J 3 bases; bases outside gene matches: 6. Germline V CDR1 and CDR2: DFQATT, SNEGSKA (reference sequence). The CDR3 is 16 amino acids. The CDR3: CSARAPGLAYYNEQFF. DNA of the CDR3: TGCAGTGCTAGAGCTCCGGGACTAGCGTACTACAATGAGCAGTTCTTC.

This clonotype was detected only a few times. In nucleotides, the CDR3 is TGTGCCAGCAGCTTAGGTCTAGCGTCAGAGACCCAGTACTTC. This encodes CASSLGLASETQYF. The chain links TRBV7-9 to TRBJ2-5; D might be TRBD2 (6 bases). The germline V and J ends were trimmed by 1 base and 4 bases, with 10 bases remaining between them. CDR1 and CDR2 (germline): SEHNR, FQNEAQ (reference sequence). The CDR3 sequence is 14 residues long.

This clonotype was picked up a small number of times. The J gene is TRBJ1-2, the V gene TRBV7-3; D is unresolved. CDR1 is SGHTA, CDR2 FQGTGA, per germline. Trimming took 5 bases from V and 0 from J, leaving 7 bases between them. The length of the CDR3 is 13 residues. The CDR3 DNA sequence: TGTGCCAGCAGCCCCGACGCTAACTATGGCTACACCTTC. This translates into CASSPDANYGYTF.

CDR3 nucleotides: TGTGCCAGTAGTCGTAGCGGCGCAGAAACCTACGAGCAGTACTTC. Translated, it gives CASSRSGAETYEQYF. This chain uses TRBV19 with TRBJ2-7, with D possibly TRBD2 on 6 matching bases. The CDR3 contains 15 residues. In germline, CDR1 is LNHDA, CDR2 SQIVND (reference sequence). Deletions cut 5 bases from V and 2 bases from J, with 16 bases between.

Here the CDR3 reads CASRTSDRSYNEQFF. The CDR3 DNA follows: TGTGCCAGCCGAACTAGCGATCGCTCCTACAATGAGCAGTTCTTC. The rearrangement joins TRBV2 to TRBJ2-1; 7 bases are a match to TRBD2. Trimming cost V 8 bases and J 0 bases; bases outside gene matches: 7. Germline-derived CDR1 and CDR2 are SNHLY and FYNNEI. The CDR3 runs 15 residues. Combining the CDR3 with reference TRBV2 and TRBJ2-1 gives the whole variable domain EPEVTQTPSHQVTQMGQEVILRCVPISNHLYFYWYRQILGQKVEFLVSFYNNEISEKSEIFDDQFSVERPDGSNFTLKIRSTKLEDSAMYFCASRTSDRSYNEQFFGPGTRLTVL.

V and J are TRBV6-1 and TRBJ1-2; a weak D match, TRBD1 (6 bases). V dropped 4 bases and J dropped 12 bases, with 15 bases sitting between them. The CDR3 has 12 residues. Germline CDR1 reads MNHNS; CDR2 reads SASEGT. This CDR3 reads CASSAAVGHHTF. The CDR3 DNA reads TGTGCCAGCAGTGCCGCGGTGGGACACCACACCTTC.

V gene TRBV15 combines with J gene TRBJ2-1; no clear D gene. This CDR3 is 15 amino acids long. V lost 2 bases and J lost 15, with 23 bases in between. CDR1 and CDR2 from the germline V gene are LNHNV and YYDKDF (reference sequence). In DNA, the CDR3 is TGTGCCACCAGCAGAAGCCCGGGCTCGGATACACAACGGTTCTTC. Amino acid sequence: CATSRSPGSDTQRFF.

The CDR3 reads CSAGGQTLDTQYF. In DNA form, the CDR3 reads TGCAGTGCTGGAGGACAGACCCTGGATACGCAGTATTTT. The chain has TRBV20-1 and TRBJ2-3; tentative D call: TRBD1 (6 bases). Deletions cut 5 bases from V and 6 bases from J, with 15 bases between. The CDR3 sequence is 13 residues long. Germline V gene data show CDR1 as DFQATT and CDR2 as SNEGSKA (reference sequence).

The chain carries TRBV7-9 and TRBJ2-5, with TRBD1 matching 9 bases. The ends lost 8 bases at V and 4 bases at J; junction bases unmatched: 5. CDR1 is SEHNR and CDR2 is FQNEAQ in the germline V gene (reference sequence). CDR3 length: 13 amino acids. In nucleotides, the CDR3 is TGTGCCAGCGGACAGGGGTCGGGAGAGACCCAGTACTTC. This translates into CASGQGSGETQYF. Together with reference TRBV7-9 and TRBJ2-5, the CDR3 gives the full variable domain: DTGVSQNPRHKITKRGQNVTFRCDPISEHNRLYWYRQTLGQGPEFLTYFQNEAQLEKSRLLSDRFSAERPKGSFSTLEIQRTEQGDSAMYLCASGQGSGETQYFGPGTRLLVL.

This clonotype was picked up a small number of times. V is TRBV19 and J is TRBJ1-5; D is perhaps TRBD1 (5 bases). The V end lost 7 bases, the J end lost 3 bases, and 10 bases lay between the germline ends. Germline CDR1 and CDR2: LNHDA and SQIVND (reference sequence). This CDR3 has 13 amino acids. Here the CDR3 reads CASTMGLNQPQHF. CDR3 sequence (DNA): TGTGCCAGTACCATGGGGCTCAATCAGCCCCAGCATTTT.

The chain uses TRBV7-8 and TRBJ2-7; D is possibly TRBD1 (6 bases). Germline V CDR1 and CDR2: SGHVS, FQNEAQ. Deletions cut 1 base from V and 2 bases from J, with 12 bases between. The CDR3 is 15 amino acids. CDR3 loop: CASSLGRGNPYEQYF. CDR3 nucleotides: TGTGCCAGCAGCTTAGGTAGGGGGAATCCCTACGAGCAGTACTTC.

This clonotype was detected a few times. V gene TRBV6-5 combines with J gene TRBJ2-1; 9 positions match TRBD2. The CDR3 consists of 15 residues. With 2 bases clipped from V and 8 bases from J, the junction kept 7 bases outside the gene matches. CDR1 is MNHEY and CDR2 is SVGAGI in the germline V gene. CDR3 region: CASSYGLAGPYEQFF. CDR3 DNA sequence: TGTGCCAGCAGTTACGGCCTAGCGGGACCCTATGAGCAGTTCTTC.

This clonotype was observed a handful of times. V is TRBV6-2 or TRBV6-3 and J is TRBJ2-7; D unresolved. The CDR3 is made up of 13 amino acids. The germline V and J ends were trimmed by 9 bases and 3 bases, with 15 bases remaining between them. CDR1 is MNHEY, CDR2 SVGEGT, per germline. CDR3 sequence (DNA): TGTGCCAGTCAATCCCAGAAACTCTACGAGCAGTACTTC. Translating it yields CASQSQKLYEQYF.

CDR3 sequence: CASSLYRGGTEAFF. CDR3 in DNA: TGTGCCAGCAGCTTATACAGGGGGGGCACTGAAGCTTTCTTT. The gene calls are TRBV7-9 and TRBJ1-1, with TRBD1 identical over 8 bases. CDR1 is SEHNR and CDR2 is FQNEAQ in the germline V gene (reference sequence). The V segment lost 2 bases and the J segment 4 bases; nucleotides outside the gene matches: 3. There are 14 residues in the CDR3. The full variable domain, rest sourced from reference TRBV7-9 and TRBJ1-1, is DTGVSQNPRHKITKRGQNVTFRCDPISEHNRLYWYRQTLGQGPEFLTYFQNEAQLEKSRLLSDRFSAERPKGSFSTLEIQRTEQGDSAMYLCASSLYRGGTEAFFGQGTRLTVV.

This clonotype was seen a few times. The V gene is TRBV28, the J gene TRBJ2-7, with D perhaps given as TRBD1 or TRBD2 (6 bases each). V was clipped by 8 bases and J by 5 bases, with 25 bases between them. CDR1 is MDHEN, CDR2 SYDVKM, per germline. This CDR3 spans 16 amino acids. The CDR3 region has the DNA TGTGCCAGCGACAGAGTCGGAGGAGGGGGACGCAACGAGCAGTACTTC. Translating it yields CASDRVGGGGRNEQYF.

In DNA form, the CDR3 reads TGTGCCAGCAGTGATGGACAGGCCGCGAGGGAAAAACTGTTTTTT. Its translation is CASSDGQAAREKLFF. The chain has TRBV6-1 and TRBJ1-4; TRBD1 matches 7 bases. Unmatched junction bases numbered 9, after V lost 3 bases and J lost 8 bases. The CDR3 consists of 15 residues. Germline CDR1 and CDR2: MNHNS and SASEGT.

The chain is built from TRBV20-1 and TRBJ2-5; the D gene is possibly TRBD1 (5 bases). This CDR3 has 14 residues. The germline V gene encodes CDR1 DFQATT and CDR2 SNEGSKA (reference sequence). V was trimmed by 0 bases and J by 2 bases, leaving 10 bases between them. The CDR3 DNA follows: TGCAGTGCTAGAGATGGGGCAGCACAAGAGACCCAGTACTTC. Amino acids: CSARDGAAQETQYF.

V usage is TRBV7-2 and J usage is TRBJ2-1; D is unclear. Trimming stripped 1 base from V and 13 bases from J, with 11 bases between. Germline CDR1 and CDR2: SGHTA and FQGNSA. This CDR3 spans 12 amino acids. This CDR3 reads CASSLVPRRQFF. The DNA for the CDR3 is TGTGCCAGCAGCTTAGTCCCACGACGTCAGTTCTTC. The full variable domain, with the rest looked up from reference TRBV7-2 and TRBJ2-1, is GAGVSQSPSNKVTEKGKDVELRCDPISGHTALYWYRQSLGQGLEFLIYFQGNSAPDKSGLPSDRFSAERTGGSVSTLTIQRTQQEDSAVYLCASSLVPRRQFFGPGTRLTVL.

CDR3 region: CASRTYPGRDQETQYF. CDR3 coding DNA: TGTGCCAGCAGAACCTACCCGGGGAGAGACCAAGAGACCCAGTACTTC. The chain uses TRBV6-2 or TRBV6-3 and TRBJ2-5; maybe TRBD2 (5 bases). The CDR3 runs 16 residues. V shed 6 bases and J shed 0 bases, with 17 bases lying between them. CDR1 MNHEY and CDR2 SVGEGT come from the germline V gene.